This entry describes one TCR beta chain. The data were obtained in a study of CD8 T cells in Susac syndrome. Trimming took 1 base from V and 4 from J, leaving 15 bases between them. The CDR3 length is 16 residues. Germline CDR1 SGHRS, CDR2 YFSETQ. It was with random hexamers that about 0.45 to 1 ug RNA was reverse transcribed. Coverage of TCR beta CDR3 amplification by immunoSEQ multiplex PCR extended to 54 Vbeta and 13 Jbeta. TCRdb fed the immunoSEQ multiplex PCR reads into MiXCR, producing one record per CDR3 protein. The table includes approximately 200,000 distinct CDR3 sequences, nearly 97% detected once. In blood CD8+ and CD4+ T cells, TCR beta underwent sequencing. Negative isolation was applied to CD8+ and CD4+ T cells, and FACS enrichment was applied to TEMRA cells.

The TCR was taken from a human donor with multiple sclerosis. Sample: CD4+ T cells from PBMCs. This chain uses TRBV5-1 with TRBJ2-1; the D gene could be TRBD1 or TRBD2 (5 bases each). CDR3 DNA: TGCGCCAGCAGCTTGACCCCGGGGACCGATTACAATGAGCAGTTCTTC. This codes for CASSLTPGTDYNEQFF.